A selection of T cell receptor beta chains follows, all from one sample in a study of CD8 T cells in Susac syndrome. TCRdb reanalysed the immunoSEQ multiplex PCR reads using MiXCR and keeps one entry per CDR3 protein. The sample holds 75,000 to 95,000 distinct CDR3 sequences, 95% to 96% seen once. Sequencing was done on a sample of CD8+ T cells from PBMCs. These receptor sequences come from a human donor with Susac syndrome. The conserved cysteine and the conserved F or W are not part of the CDR3 here.

v_gene	j_gene	CDR3aa
TRBV2	TRBJ2-1	ASKGFSSYNEQF
TRBV2	TRBJ1-5	ATKLGQVPNQPQH
TRBV4-1	TRBJ2-1	ASSHRPGPNEQF
TRBV19	TRBJ2-5	ASSPRDSGETQY
TRBV5-1	TRBJ2-3	ASSPPLREMDTQY
TRBV6-6	TRBJ2-1	ASSARAGGPSNEQF
TRBV10-3	TRBJ2-5	AISEPTSGGTSWETQY
TRBV4-3	TRBJ2-7	ASSQQGKGEQY
TRBV5-1	TRBJ2-7	ASSVEMISEQY
TRBV4-3	TRBJ1-1	ASSGTTGADEAF
TRBV20-1	TRBJ1-3	SARAPGTAGNTIY
TRBV2	TRBJ1-1	ASSADREDTEAF
TRBV20-1	TRBJ2-1	SARFDWNYNEQF
TRBV5-1	TRBJ2-2	ASSLIGSTGELF
TRBV14	TRBJ2-3	ASSQDWDRDGDTQY
TRBV13	TRBJ1-2	ASSSGQRTTYGYT
TRBV7-3	TRBJ1-2	ASSPPPPGTYGYT
TRBV4-3	TRBJ1-2	ASSQEQGVHYGYT
TRBV20-1	TRBJ1-2	SASPVDYGYT
TRBV10-3	TRBJ1-3	AISESRGRGPGNTIY
TRBV18	TRBJ2-3	ASSSSGDGTDTQY
TRBV12-3/TRBV12-4	TRBJ2-7	ASSVGTTYEQY
TRBV28	TRBJ2-4	ASSQGGIQY
TRBV7-9	TRBJ1-4	ASSPSRDPNEKLF
TRBV29-1	TRBJ1-2	SVEDRAGPHGYT
TRBV30	TRBJ2-3	AWSLGAGTDTQY
TRBV29-1	TRBJ2-5	SVDPPVGSETQY
TRBV2	TRBJ2-3	ASSEALALTDTQY
TRBV2	TRBJ1-5	ASTLSGQPQH
TRBV5-6	TRBJ2-1	ASSSYRRNEQF
TRBV20-1	TRBJ2-1	SARDTSGGAAYNEQF
TRBV2	TRBJ1-2	ATGTANYGYT
TRBV29-1	TRBJ1-2	SVAPGGLINYGYT
TRBV12-3/TRBV12-4	TRBJ2-7	ASTISHGRDEQY
TRBV4-3	TRBJ1-5	ASSQGPSQPQH
TRBV19	TRBJ1-2	ATTPASGGDYGYT